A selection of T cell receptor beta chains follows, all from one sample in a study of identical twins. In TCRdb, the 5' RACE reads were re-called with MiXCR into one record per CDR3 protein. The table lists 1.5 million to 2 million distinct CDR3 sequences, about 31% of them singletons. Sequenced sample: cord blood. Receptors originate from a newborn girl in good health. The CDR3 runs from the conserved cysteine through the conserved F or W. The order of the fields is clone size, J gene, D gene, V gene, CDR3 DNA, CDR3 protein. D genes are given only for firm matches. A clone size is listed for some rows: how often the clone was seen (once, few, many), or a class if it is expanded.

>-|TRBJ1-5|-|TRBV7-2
TGTGCCAGCAGCTTAGCCCGGGGGCCCCTCAATCAGCCCCAGCATTTT
CASSLARGPLNQPQHF
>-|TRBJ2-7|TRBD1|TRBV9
TGTGCCAGCAGCCCCCGACAGGGGGCGTACAATGAGCAGTACTTC
CASSPRQGAYNEQYF
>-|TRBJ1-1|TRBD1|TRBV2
TGTGCCAGCGGTAGTTGTCGGGACAGGGGGCGCGGCACTGAAGCTTTCTTT
CASGSCRDRGRGTEAFF
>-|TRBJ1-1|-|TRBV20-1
TGCAGTGCTCTACGTAGCGACACTGAAGCTTTCTTT
CSALRSDTEAFF
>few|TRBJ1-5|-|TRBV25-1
TGTGCCAGCAGTGAACCCCACCAGAATCAGCCCCAGCATTTT
CASSEPHQNQPQHF
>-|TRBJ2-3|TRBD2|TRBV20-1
TGCAGTGGACTAGCGGGAGGGACAGATACGCAGTATTTT
CSGLAGGTDTQYF
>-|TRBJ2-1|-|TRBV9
TGTGCCAGCAGCGTAGAGGTAGCGTCCTCCTACAATGAGCAGTTCTTC
CASSVEVASSYNEQFF
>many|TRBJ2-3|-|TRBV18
TGTGCCAGCAGTCCCCGGTCAGATACGCAGTATTTT
CASSPRSDTQYF
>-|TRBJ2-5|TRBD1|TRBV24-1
TGTGCCACCAGTGATTACGGCAGGGGGCAAGAGACCCAGTACTTC
CATSDYGRGQETQYF
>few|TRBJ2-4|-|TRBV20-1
TGCAGTGCTAGTAAGGTATACGGGCAGTACTTC
CSASKVYGQYF
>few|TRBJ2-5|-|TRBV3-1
TGTGCCAGCAGCCAGACGAGGGGGACCCAGTACTTC
CASSQTRGTQYF
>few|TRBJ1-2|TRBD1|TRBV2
TGTGCCAGCAGGGCCGACAGGGCGGTCGGCTACACCTTC
CASRADRAVGYTF